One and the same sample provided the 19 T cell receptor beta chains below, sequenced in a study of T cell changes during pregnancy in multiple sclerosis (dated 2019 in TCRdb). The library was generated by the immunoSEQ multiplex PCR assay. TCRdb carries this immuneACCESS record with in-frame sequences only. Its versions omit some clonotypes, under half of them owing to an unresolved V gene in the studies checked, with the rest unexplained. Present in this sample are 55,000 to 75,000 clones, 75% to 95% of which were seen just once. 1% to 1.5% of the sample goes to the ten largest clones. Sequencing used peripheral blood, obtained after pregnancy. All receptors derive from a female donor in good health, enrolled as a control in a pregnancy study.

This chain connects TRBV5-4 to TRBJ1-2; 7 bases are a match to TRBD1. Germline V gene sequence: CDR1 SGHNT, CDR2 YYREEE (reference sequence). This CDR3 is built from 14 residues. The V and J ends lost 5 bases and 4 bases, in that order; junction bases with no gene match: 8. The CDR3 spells CASRRSTGIYGYTF. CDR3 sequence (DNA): TGTGCCAGCAGGAGGTCGACAGGGATCTATGGCTACACCTTC.

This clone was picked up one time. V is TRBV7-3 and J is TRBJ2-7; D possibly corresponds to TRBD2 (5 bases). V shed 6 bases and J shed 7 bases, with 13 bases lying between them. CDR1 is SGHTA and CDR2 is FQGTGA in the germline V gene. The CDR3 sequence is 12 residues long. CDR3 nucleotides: TGTGCCAGCAGTAGGGCGGGCGGGGAGCAGTACTTC. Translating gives CASSRAGGEQYF. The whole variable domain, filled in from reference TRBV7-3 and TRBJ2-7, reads GAGVSQTPSNKVTEKGKYVELRCDPISGHTALYWYRQSLGQGPEFLIYFQGTGAADDSGLPNDRFFAVRPEGSVSTLKIQRTERGDSAVYLCASSRAGGEQYFGPGTRLTVT.

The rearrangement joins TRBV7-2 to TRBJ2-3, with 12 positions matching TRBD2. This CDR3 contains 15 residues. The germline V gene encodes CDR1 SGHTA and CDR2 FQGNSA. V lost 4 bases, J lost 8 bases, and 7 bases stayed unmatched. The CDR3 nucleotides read TGTGCCAGCAGCTCCAACCTAGCGGGGGGGCGTACGCAGTATTTT. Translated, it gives CASSSNLAGGRTQYF.

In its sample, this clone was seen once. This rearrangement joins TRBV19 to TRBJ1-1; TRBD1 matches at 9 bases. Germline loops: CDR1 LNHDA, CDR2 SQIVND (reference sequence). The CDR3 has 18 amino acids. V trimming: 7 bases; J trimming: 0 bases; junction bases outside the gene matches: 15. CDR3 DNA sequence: TGTGCCAGTAACCCTCCAACGGGGACAGGGCCAGTGAACACTGAAGCTTTCTTT. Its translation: CASNPPTGTGPVNTEAFF. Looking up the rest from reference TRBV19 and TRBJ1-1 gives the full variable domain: DGGITQSPKYLFRKEGQNVTLSCEQNLNHDAMYWYRQDPGQGLRLIYYSQIVNDFQKGDIAEGYSVSREKKESFPLTVTSAQKNPTAFYLCASNPPTGTGPVNTEAFFGQGTRLTVV.

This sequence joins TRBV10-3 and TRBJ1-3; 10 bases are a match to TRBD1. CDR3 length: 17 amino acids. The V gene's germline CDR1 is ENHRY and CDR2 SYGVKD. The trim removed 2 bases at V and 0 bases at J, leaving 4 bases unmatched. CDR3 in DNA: TGTGCCATCAGTGAGGGAGACAGGGGGCCCTCTGGAAACACCATATATTTT. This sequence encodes CAISEGDRGPSGNTIYF.

The CDR3 reads CASSYGGTTDTQYF. The CDR3 coding sequence is TGTGCCAGCAGTTACGGCGGTACCACAGATACGCAGTATTTT. The chain links TRBV6-5 to TRBJ2-3; no firm D call. The CDR3 covers 14 residues. CDR1 is MNHEY and CDR2 is SVGAGI in the germline V gene. The V end lost 2 bases, the J end lost 2 bases, and 8 bases lay between the germline ends.

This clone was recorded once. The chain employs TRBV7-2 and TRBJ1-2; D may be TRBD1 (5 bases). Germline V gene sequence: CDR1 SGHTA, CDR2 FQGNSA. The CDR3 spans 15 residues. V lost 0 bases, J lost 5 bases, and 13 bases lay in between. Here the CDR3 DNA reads TGTGCCAGCAGCTTAGCTCTGCAGGGCCAATATGGCTACACCTTC. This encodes CASSLALQGQYGYTF.

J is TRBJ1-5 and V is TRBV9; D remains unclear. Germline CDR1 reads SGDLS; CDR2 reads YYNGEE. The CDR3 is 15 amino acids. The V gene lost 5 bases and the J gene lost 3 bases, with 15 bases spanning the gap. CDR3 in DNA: TGTGCCAGCAGTGTCGACGCGGCCTTCAATCAGCCCCAGCATTTT. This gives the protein CASSVDAAFNQPQHF.

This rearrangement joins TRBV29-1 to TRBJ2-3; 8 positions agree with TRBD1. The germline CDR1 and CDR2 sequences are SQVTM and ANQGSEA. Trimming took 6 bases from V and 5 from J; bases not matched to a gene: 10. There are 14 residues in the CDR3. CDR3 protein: CSVARTGFGDTQYF. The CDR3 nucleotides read TGCAGCGTAGCCCGGACAGGGTTTGGAGATACGCAGTATTTT.

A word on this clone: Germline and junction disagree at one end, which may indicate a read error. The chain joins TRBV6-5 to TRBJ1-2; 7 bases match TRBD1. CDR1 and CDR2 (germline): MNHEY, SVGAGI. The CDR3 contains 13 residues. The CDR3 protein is CASSYSGTAARTF. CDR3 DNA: TGTGCCAGCAGTTACTCGGGGACAGCCGCCCGGACTTTC.

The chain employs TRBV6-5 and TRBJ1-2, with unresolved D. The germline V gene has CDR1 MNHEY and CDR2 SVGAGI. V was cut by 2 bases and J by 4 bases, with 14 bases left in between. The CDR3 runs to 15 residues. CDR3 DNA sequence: TGTGCCAGCAGTTACGCCCCCGGGGAGCCCTATGGCTACACCTTC. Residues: CASSYAPGEPYGYTF.

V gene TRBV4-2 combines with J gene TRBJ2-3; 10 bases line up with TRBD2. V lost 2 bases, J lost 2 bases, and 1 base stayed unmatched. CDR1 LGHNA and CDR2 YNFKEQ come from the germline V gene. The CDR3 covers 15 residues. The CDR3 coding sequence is TGTGCCAGCAGCCAAAGCGGGGGGGACACAGATACGCAGTATTTT. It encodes CASSQSGGDTDTQYF.

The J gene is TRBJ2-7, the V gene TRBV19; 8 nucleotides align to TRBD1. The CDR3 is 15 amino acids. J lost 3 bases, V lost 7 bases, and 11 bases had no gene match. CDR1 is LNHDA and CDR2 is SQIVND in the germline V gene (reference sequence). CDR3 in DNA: TGTGCCAGTAAGGGGTCCGGACAGGGTCTCTACGAGCAGTACTTC. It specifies CASKGSGQGLYEQYF.

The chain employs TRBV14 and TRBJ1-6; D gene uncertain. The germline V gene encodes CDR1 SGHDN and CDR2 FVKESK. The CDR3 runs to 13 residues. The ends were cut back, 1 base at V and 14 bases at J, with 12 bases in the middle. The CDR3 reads CASSQVPVFSLHF. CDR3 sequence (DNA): TGTGCCAGCAGCCAAGTCCCTGTATTTTCCCTCCACTTT.

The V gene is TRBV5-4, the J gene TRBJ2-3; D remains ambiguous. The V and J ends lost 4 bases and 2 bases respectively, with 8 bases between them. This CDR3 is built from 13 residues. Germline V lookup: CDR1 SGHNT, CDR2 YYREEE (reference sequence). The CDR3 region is CASSPLATDTQYF. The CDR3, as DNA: TGTGCCAGCAGCCCACTTGCCACAGATACGCAGTATTTT. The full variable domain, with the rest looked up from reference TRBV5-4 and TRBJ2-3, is ETGVTQSPTHLIKTRGQQVTLRCSSQSGHNTVSWYQQALGQGPQFIFQYYREEENGRGNFPPRFSGLQFPNYSSELNVNALELDDSALYLCASSPLATDTQYFGPGTRLTVL.

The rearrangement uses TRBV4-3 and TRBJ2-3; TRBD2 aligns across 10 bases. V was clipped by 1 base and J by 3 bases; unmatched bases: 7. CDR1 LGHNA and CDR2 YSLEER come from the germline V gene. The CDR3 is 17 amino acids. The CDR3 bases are TGCGCCAGCAGCCAAGTAACCCTAGCGGGGGCTACAGATACGCAGTATTTT. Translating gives CASSQVTLAGATDTQYF.

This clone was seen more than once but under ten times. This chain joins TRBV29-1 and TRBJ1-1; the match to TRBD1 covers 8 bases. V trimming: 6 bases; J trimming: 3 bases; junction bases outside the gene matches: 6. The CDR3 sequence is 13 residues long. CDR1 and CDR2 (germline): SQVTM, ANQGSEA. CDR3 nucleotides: TGCAGCGTACGACAGGGGCTCTACACTGAAGCTTTCTTT. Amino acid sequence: CSVRQGLYTEAFF.

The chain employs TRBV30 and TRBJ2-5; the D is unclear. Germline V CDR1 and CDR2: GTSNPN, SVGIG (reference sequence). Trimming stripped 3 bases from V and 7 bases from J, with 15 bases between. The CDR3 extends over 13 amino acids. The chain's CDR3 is CAWRSRGAWTQYF. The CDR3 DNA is TGTGCCTGGAGGAGCCGCGGTGCTTGGACCCAGTACTTC.

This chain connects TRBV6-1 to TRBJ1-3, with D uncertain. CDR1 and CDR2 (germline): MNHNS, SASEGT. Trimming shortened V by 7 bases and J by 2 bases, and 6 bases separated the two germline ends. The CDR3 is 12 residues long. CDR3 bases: TGTGCCAGCACACAGACTGGAAACACCATATATTTT. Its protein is CASTQTGNTIYF.